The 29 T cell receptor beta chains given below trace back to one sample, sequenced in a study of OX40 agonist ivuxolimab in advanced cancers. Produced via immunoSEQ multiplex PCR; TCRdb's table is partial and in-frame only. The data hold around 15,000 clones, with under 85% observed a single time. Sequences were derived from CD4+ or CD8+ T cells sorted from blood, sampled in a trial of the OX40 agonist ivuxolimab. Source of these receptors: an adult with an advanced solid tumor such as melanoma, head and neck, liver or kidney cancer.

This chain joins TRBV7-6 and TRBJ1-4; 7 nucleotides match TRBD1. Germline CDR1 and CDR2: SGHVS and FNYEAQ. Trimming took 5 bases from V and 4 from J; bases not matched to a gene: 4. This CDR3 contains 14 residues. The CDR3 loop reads CASSRDRNNEKLFF. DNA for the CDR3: TGTGCCAGCAGCCGGGACAGAAATAATGAAAAACTGTTTTTT.

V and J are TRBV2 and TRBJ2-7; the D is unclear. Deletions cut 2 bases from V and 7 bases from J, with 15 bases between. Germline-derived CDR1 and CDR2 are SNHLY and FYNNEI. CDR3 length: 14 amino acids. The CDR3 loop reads CASSELSDDGEQYF. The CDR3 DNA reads TGTGCCAGCAGTGAACTCAGTGACGACGGGGAGCAGTACTTC.

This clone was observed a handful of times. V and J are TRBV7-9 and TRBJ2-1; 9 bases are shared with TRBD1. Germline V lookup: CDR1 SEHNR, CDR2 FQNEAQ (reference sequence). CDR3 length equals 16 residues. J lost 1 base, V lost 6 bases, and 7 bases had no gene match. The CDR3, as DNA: TGTGCCAGCAGACCGGACAGGGGATTATCCTACAATGAGCAGTTCTTC. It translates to CASRPDRGLSYNEQFF.

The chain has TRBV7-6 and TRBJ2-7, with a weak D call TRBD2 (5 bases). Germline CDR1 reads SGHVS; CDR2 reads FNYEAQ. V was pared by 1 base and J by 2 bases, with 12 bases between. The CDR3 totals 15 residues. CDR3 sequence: CASSLDSSGAYEQYF. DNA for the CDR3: TGTGCCAGCAGCTTAGATAGCAGCGGTGCCTACGAGCAGTACTTC.

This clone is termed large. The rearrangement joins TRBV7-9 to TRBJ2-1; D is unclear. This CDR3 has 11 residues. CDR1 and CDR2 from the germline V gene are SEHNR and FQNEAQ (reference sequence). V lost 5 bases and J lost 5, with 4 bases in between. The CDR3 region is CASSDHNEQFF. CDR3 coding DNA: TGTGCCAGCAGCGACCACAATGAGCAGTTCTTC.

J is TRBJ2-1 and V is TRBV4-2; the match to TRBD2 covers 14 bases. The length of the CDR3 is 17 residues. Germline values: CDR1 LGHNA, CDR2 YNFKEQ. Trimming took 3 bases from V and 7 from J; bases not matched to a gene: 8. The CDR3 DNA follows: TGTGCCAGCAGCCAGAGACTAGCGGGAGGGCCGAGGAATGAGCAGTTCTTC. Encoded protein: CASSQRLAGGPRNEQFF.

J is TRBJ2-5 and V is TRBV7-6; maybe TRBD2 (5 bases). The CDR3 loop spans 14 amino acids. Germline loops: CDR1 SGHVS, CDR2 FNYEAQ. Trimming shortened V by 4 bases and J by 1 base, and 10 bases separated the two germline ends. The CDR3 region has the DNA TGTGCCAGCAGCTCGGGATCTACCCAAGAGACCCAGTACTTC. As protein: CASSSGSTQETQYF.

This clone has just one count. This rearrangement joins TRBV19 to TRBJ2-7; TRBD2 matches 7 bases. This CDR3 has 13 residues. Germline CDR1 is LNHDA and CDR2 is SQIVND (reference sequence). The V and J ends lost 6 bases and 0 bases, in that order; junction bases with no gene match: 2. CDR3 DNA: TGTGCCAGTAGGCGGGGGAGCTCCTACGAGCAGTACTTC. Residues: CASRRGSSYEQYF.

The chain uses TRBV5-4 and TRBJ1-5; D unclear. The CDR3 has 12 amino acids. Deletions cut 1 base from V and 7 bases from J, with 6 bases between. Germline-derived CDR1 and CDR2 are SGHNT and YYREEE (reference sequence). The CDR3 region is CASSLMGQPQHF. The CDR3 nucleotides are TGTGCCAGCAGCTTGATGGGGCAGCCCCAGCATTTT.

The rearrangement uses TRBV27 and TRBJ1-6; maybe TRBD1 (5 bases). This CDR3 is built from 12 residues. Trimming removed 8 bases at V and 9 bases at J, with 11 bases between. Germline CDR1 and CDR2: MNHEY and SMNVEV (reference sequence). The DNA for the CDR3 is TGTGCCAGCGGGGGGTTTGGTTCACCCCTCCACTTT. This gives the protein CASGGFGSPLHF.

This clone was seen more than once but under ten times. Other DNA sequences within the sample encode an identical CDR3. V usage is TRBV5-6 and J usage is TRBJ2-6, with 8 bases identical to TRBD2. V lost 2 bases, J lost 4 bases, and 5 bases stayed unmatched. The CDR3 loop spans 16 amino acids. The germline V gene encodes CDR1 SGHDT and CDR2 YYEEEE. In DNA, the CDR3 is TGTGCCAGCAGCTTAGCGGGAGTTTCAGGGGCCAACGTCCTGACTTTC. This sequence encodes CASSLAGVSGANVLTF.

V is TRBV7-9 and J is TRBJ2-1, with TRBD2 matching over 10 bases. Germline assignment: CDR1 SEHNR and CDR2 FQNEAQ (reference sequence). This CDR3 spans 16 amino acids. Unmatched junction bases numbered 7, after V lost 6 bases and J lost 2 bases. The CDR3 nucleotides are TGTGCCAGCAGTGCCAGGACTAGCGGACCCTACAATGAGCAGTTCTTC. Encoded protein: CASSARTSGPYNEQFF.

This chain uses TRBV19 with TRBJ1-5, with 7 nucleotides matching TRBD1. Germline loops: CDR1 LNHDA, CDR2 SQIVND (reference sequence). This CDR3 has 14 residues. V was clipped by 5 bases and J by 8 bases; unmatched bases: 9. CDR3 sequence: CASSDRVGRKPQHF. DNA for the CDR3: TGTGCCAGTAGTGACAGGGTTGGAAGGAAGCCCCAGCATTTT.

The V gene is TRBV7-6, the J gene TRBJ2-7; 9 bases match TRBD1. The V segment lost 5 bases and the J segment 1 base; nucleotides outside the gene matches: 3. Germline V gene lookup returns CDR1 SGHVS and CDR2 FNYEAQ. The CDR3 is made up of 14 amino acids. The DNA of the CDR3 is TGTGCCAGCAGCCCAGGGACAGGGTCCTACGAGCAGTACTTC. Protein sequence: CASSPGTGSYEQYF.

The DNA for the CDR3 is TGTGCCAGCAGTATATCGACAGGCTGGAACACTGAAGCTTTCTTT. Translation: CASSISTGWNTEAFF. The J gene is TRBJ1-1, the V gene TRBV28; possibly TRBD1 for D (6 bases). This CDR3 is built from 15 residues. Trimming shortened V by 5 bases and J by 1 base, and 14 bases separated the two germline ends. Germline loops: CDR1 MDHEN, CDR2 SYDVKM.

The CDR3 nucleotides read TGCAGCGTTGAAGTGGTCTCCCGAGGGAGCACAGATACGCAGTATTTT. It yields the protein CSVEVVSRGSTDTQYF. The chain links TRBV29-1 to TRBJ2-3; possible D gene TRBD2, 5 bases. V was shortened by 1 base and J by 0 bases, with 14 bases between the two germline ends. The CDR3 has 16 amino acids. From germline, CDR1 is SQVTM and CDR2 ANQGSEA.

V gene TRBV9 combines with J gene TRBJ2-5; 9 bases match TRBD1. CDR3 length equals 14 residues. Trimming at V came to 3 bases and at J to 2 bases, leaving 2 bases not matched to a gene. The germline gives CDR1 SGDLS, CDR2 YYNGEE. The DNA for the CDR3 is TGTGCCAGCAGCGCCGACAGGGGGCAAGAGACCCAGTACTTC. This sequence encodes CASSADRGQETQYF.

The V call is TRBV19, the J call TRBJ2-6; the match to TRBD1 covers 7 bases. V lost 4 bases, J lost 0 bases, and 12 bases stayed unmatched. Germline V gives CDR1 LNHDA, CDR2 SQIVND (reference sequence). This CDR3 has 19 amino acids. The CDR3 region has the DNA TGTGCCAGTAGTACGCCACCGAGGGCAGGGGGCTCTGGGGCCAACGTCCTGACTTTC. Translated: CASSTPPRAGGSGANVLTF.

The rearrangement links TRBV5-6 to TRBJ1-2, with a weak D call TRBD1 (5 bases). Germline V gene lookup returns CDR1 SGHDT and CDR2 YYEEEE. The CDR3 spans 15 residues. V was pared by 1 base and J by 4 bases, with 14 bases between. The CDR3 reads CASSLLEPGAYGYTF. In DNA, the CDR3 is TGTGCCAGCAGCTTGTTGGAGCCTGGGGCCTATGGCTACACCTTC. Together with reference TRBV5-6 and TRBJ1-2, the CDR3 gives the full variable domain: DAGVTQSPTHLIKTRGQQVTLRCSPKSGHDTVSWYQQALGQGPQFIFQYYEEEERQRGNFPDRFSGHQFPNYSSELNVNALLLGDSALYLCASSLLEPGAYGYTFGSGTRLTVV.

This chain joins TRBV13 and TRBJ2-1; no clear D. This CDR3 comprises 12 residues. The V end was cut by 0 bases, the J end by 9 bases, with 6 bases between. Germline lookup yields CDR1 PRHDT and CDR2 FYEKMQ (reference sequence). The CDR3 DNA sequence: TGTGCCAGCAGCTTAGGGTTGACTGAGCAGTTCTTC. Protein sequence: CASSLGLTEQFF. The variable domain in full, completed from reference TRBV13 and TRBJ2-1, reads AAGVIQSPRHLIKEKRETATLKCYPIPRHDTVYWYQQGPGQDPQFLISFYEKMQSDKGSIPDRFSAQQFSDYHSELNMSSLELGDSALYFCASSLGLTEQFFGPGTRLTVL.

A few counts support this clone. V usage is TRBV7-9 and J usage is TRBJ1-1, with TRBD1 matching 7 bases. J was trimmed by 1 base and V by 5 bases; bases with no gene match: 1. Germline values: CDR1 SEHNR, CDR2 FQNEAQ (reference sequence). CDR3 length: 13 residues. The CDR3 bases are TGTGCCAGCAGCCACAGGGGGAACACTGAAGCTTTCTTT. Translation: CASSHRGNTEAFF. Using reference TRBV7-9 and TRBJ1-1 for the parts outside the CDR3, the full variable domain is DTGVSQNPRHKITKRGQNVTFRCDPISEHNRLYWYRQTLGQGPEFLTYFQNEAQLEKSRLLSDRFSAERPKGSFSTLEIQRTEQGDSAMYLCASSHRGNTEAFFGQGTRLTVV.

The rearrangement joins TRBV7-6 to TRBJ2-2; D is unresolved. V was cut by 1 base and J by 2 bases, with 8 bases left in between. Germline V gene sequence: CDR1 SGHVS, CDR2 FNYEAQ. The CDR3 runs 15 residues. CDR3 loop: CASSLVGHNTGELFF. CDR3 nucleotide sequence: TGTGCCAGCAGCTTAGTTGGGCACAACACCGGGGAGCTGTTTTTT.

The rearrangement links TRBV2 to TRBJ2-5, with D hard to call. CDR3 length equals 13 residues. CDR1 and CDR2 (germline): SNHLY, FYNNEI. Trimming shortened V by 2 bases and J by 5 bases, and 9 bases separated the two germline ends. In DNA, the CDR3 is TGTGCCAGCAGTGAATGGCTGGGGGAGACCCAGTACTTC. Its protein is CASSEWLGETQYF.

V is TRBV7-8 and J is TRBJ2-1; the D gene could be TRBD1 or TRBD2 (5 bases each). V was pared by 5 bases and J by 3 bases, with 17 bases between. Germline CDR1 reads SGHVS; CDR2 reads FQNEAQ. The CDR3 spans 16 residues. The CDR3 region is CASSLGDGWDYNEQFF. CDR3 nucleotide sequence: TGTGCCAGCAGCCTAGGGGACGGTTGGGACTACAATGAGCAGTTCTTC.

The CDR3 DNA reads as TGTGCCAGCAGCCAACCCCTATTGGAGACCCAGTACTTC. This codes for CASSQPLLETQYF. V and J are TRBV7-9 and TRBJ2-5; D ambiguous. This CDR3 is 13 amino acids long. The germline V gene has CDR1 SEHNR and CDR2 FQNEAQ (reference sequence). V shed 5 bases and J shed 5 bases, with 12 bases lying between them.

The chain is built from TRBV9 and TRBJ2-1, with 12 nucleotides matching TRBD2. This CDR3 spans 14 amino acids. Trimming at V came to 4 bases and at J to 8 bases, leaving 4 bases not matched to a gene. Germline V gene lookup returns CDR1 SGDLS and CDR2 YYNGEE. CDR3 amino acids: CASSPGLAGHEQFF. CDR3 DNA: TGTGCCAGCAGCCCGGGACTAGCGGGCCATGAGCAGTTCTTC.

CDR3 DNA sequence: TGTGCCAGCAGTTACTCGGACAGACCTAACTATGGCTACACCTTC. Translated: CASSYSDRPNYGYTF. The rearrangement uses TRBV6-5 and TRBJ1-2; TRBD1 is a possible D gene (6 bases). The CDR3 extends over 15 amino acids. V lost 0 bases, J lost 0 bases, and 8 bases lay in between. Germline CDR1 MNHEY, CDR2 SVGAGI.

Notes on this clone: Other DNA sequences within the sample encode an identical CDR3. The CDR3 region has the DNA TGTGCCAGCAGCTTGGCGGGAGTCTCTGGGGCCAACGTCCTGACTTTC. The encoded protein is CASSLAGVSGANVLTF. V and J are TRBV5-6 and TRBJ2-6; D might be TRBD2 (6 bases). The V and J ends lost 0 bases and 0 bases respectively, with 7 bases between them. Germline CDR1 SGHDT, CDR2 YYEEEE. There are 16 residues in the CDR3.

The CDR3 sequence is CASSQHDNTGELFF. In DNA, the CDR3 is TGTGCCAGCAGCCAGCACGACAACACCGGGGAGCTGTTTTTT. The chain combines TRBV7-2 with TRBJ2-2; D ambiguous. V was shortened by 5 bases and J by 2 bases, with 9 bases between the two germline ends. Germline assignment: CDR1 SGHTA and CDR2 FQGNSA. The CDR3 has 14 amino acids. Based on the CDR3 plus reference TRBV7-2 and TRBJ2-2, the full variable domain is GAGVSQSPSNKVTEKGKDVELRCDPISGHTALYWYRQSLGQGLEFLIYFQGNSAPDKSGLPSDRFSAERTGGSVSTLTIQRTQQEDSAVYLCASSQHDNTGELFFGEGSRLTVL.